Each of the 18 T cell receptor beta chains below was sequenced from the same sample in a study of identical twins. Each CDR3 protein gets one entry after TCRdb re-called the 5' RACE reads with MiXCR. The top ten clones hold less than 15% of a sample with 400,000 to 500,000 distinct CDR3 sequences, about 18% of them seen once. The source material was naive T cells sorted from blood. The receptors here all came from a man aged 45 to 65 in good health.

Written as DNA, the CDR3 is TGTGCCAGCAGCTTAGTGGCCCTTACTAGCACAGATACGCAGTATTTT. Residues: CASSLVALTSTDTQYF. The rearrangement links TRBV11-2 to TRBJ2-3; D is ambiguous. The germline CDR1 and CDR2 sequences are SGHAT and FQNNGV. V was pared by 1 base and J by 0 bases, with 11 bases between. The CDR3 sequence is 16 residues long.

The chain links TRBV5-1 to TRBJ2-7, with TRBD1 identical over 8 bases. This CDR3 has 14 residues. The germline V gene encodes CDR1 SGHRS and CDR2 YFSETQ. V trimming: 4 bases; J trimming: 1 base; junction bases outside the gene matches: 4. The CDR3 reads CASSHGQGSYEQYF. DNA of the CDR3: TGCGCCAGCAGCCACGGACAGGGTTCCTACGAGCAGTACTTC.

In regard to this clonotype: A clone one base away is much larger, so this may be a read error. The chain is built from TRBV20-1 and TRBJ2-3; a possible D gene is TRBD2 (6 bases). This CDR3 contains 15 residues. Germline V lookup: CDR1 DFQATT, CDR2 SNEGSKA (reference sequence). The CDR3 nucleotides are TGCAGTACTAGACGGCCGGGACTGAGCACAGATACGCAGTATTTT. The encoded protein is CSTRRPGLSTDTQYF.

In this sample, this clonotype turned up a few times. This chain uses TRBV20-1 with TRBJ1-6; tentatively, D is TRBD1 (5 bases). Trimming pared 0 bases from V and 10 bases from J, leaving 19 bases between. The length of the CDR3 is 16 residues. The germline CDR1 and CDR2 sequences are DFQATT and SNEGSKA (reference sequence). The CDR3 region is CSARDPRAVLVSPLHF. CDR3 coding DNA: TGCAGTGCTAGAGATCCCAGGGCCGTCTTGGTCTCACCCCTCCACTTT.

This clonotype was seen more than once but under ten times. The V and J genes are TRBV20-1 and TRBJ1-5, with D uncertain. V lost 6 bases and J lost 1, with 16 bases in between. The CDR3 contains 15 residues. The germline V gene encodes CDR1 DFQATT and CDR2 SNEGSKA (reference sequence). The CDR3 DNA reads TGCAGTGCCATACAGAAGGGAGTCAGCAATCAGCCCCAGCATTTT. This translates into CSAIQKGVSNQPQHF.

In its sample, this clonotype was seen a few times. The chain recombines TRBV4-2 with TRBJ2-5, with 7 nucleotides matching TRBD2. The CDR3 covers 15 residues. J was trimmed by 2 bases and V by 1 base; bases with no gene match: 4. The V gene's germline CDR1 is LGHNA and CDR2 YNFKEQ. As DNA, the CDR3 is TGTGCCAGCAGCCAAGGGGTGGGGGGGCAAGAGACCCAGTACTTC. Translated, it gives CASSQGVGGQETQYF.

The table lists this clonotype with a few counts. The gene calls are TRBV6-5 and TRBJ2-1; either TRBD1 or TRBD2 may fit D (6 bases each). Germline values: CDR1 MNHEY, CDR2 SVGAGI. V was shortened by 0 bases and J by 8 bases, with 17 bases between the two germline ends. This CDR3 has 16 amino acids. CDR3 amino acids: CASSYSRGALRDEQFF. The CDR3 nucleotides are TGTGCCAGCAGTTACTCGAGGGGGGCCCTCAGGGATGAGCAGTTCTTC.

There are many counts of this clonotype. The chain uses TRBV12-5 and TRBJ1-2; possible D gene TRBD1, 6 bases. From germline, CDR1 is LGHNT and CDR2 FRNRAP. Deletions cut 8 bases from V and 3 bases from J, with 13 bases between. The CDR3 sequence is 13 residues long. CDR3 region: CASSQGKDYGYTF. The CDR3 DNA reads TGTGCTAGTAGTCAGGGGAAGGACTATGGCTACACCTTC.

The gene calls are TRBV4-3 and TRBJ2-5, with D perhaps matching TRBD2 (5 bases). With 1 base removed from V and 7 bases from J, the gap between germline ends came to 19 bases. CDR3 length: 16 residues. Germline CDR1 reads LGHNA; CDR2 reads YSLEER. CDR3 sequence (DNA): TGCGCCAGCAGCCAAGCACTAGGTGGGAGCTCGGTGACCCAGTACTTC. It translates to CASSQALGGSSVTQYF.

This clonotype was counted at least ten times. V is TRBV6-2 or TRBV6-3 and J is TRBJ2-5; D is ambiguous. V was cut by 4 bases and J by 1 base, with 13 bases left in between. CDR1 MNHEY and CDR2 SVGEGT come from the germline V gene. The length of the CDR3 is 15 residues. The CDR3 reads CASSFLTGRQETQYF. The CDR3 DNA reads TGTGCCAGCAGTTTCCTGACTGGACGCCAAGAGACCCAGTACTTC.

This clonotype was observed a few times. The chain links TRBV28 to TRBJ2-7; possibly TRBD1 or TRBD2 for D (5 bases each). This CDR3 spans 16 amino acids. V lost 5 bases and J lost 2, with 19 bases in between. Looked up from germline, CDR1 is MDHEN and CDR2 is SYDVKM. The CDR3 DNA reads as TGTGCCAGCAGTGGTATAGGGACCATCAGGGCCTACGAGCAGTACTTC. It encodes CASSGIGTIRAYEQYF.

This clonotype was found many times. Here the CDR3 DNA reads TGCAGTGCTAGAGATCTAAACCGGAACGGGAGAGGAGATACGCAGTATTTT. Amino acid sequence: CSARDLNRNGRGDTQYF. V is TRBV20-1 and J is TRBJ2-3; D may be TRBD2 (6 bases). Germline V lookup: CDR1 DFQATT, CDR2 SNEGSKA (reference sequence). The CDR3 is made up of 17 amino acids. V lost 0 bases and J lost 5, with 21 bases in between.

V is TRBV12-3 or TRBV12-4 and J is TRBJ2-7; either TRBD1 or TRBD2 may supply D (5 bases each). The CDR3 is made up of 14 amino acids. The V and J ends lost 3 bases and 3 bases respectively, with 12 bases between them. CDR3 bases: TGTGCCAGCAGTTTGGATGTGGGGGACTACGAGCAGTACTTC. This translates into CASSLDVGDYEQYF.

The chain recombines TRBV5-1 with TRBJ2-1; maybe TRBD1 (6 bases). Germline V gene sequence: CDR1 SGHRS, CDR2 YFSETQ. V was clipped by 0 bases and J by 3 bases, with 16 bases between them. CDR3 length equals 17 residues. Here the CDR3 reads CASSLAPRGFGYNEQFF. The CDR3 DNA follows: TGCGCCAGCAGCTTGGCCCCCAGGGGCTTTGGCTACAATGAGCAGTTCTTC.

The chain joins TRBV10-2 to TRBJ1-1; D may be TRBD1 (6 bases). The CDR3 runs to 13 residues. The V gene's germline CDR1 is WSHSY and CDR2 SAAADI. V lost 3 bases and J lost 3, with 8 bases in between. CDR3 sequence (DNA): TGCGCCAGCAGTGACGGGGGCTACACTGAAGCTTTCTTT. Protein product: CASSDGGYTEAFF.

This clonotype was detected a few times. V gene TRBV20-1 combines with J gene TRBJ2-5, with D possibly being TRBD1 (6 bases). In germline, CDR1 is DFQATT, CDR2 SNEGSKA (reference sequence). V lost 0 bases, J lost 9 bases, and 26 bases lay in between. The CDR3 sequence is 17 residues long. DNA for the CDR3: TGCAGTGCTAGAGATCTGGTGGACATCCGGTTTAAGGGGGCCCAGTACTTC. The encoded protein is CSARDLVDIRFKGAQYF.

The V gene is TRBV7-2, the J gene TRBJ2-7, with D uncertain. V lost 0 bases and J lost 3, with 9 bases in between. The CDR3 is 14 amino acids. Germline V gene sequence: CDR1 SGHTA, CDR2 FQGNSA. For the CDR3, the DNA is TGTGCCAGCAGCTTAGCTTTTGGTCTCTACGAGCAGTACTTC. As protein: CASSLAFGLYEQYF. Variable domain in full (rest from reference TRBV7-2 and TRBJ2-7): GAGVSQSPSNKVTEKGKDVELRCDPISGHTALYWYRQSLGQGLEFLIYFQGNSAPDKSGLPSDRFSAERTGGSVSTLTIQRTQQEDSAVYLCASSLAFGLYEQYFGPGTRLTVT.

This clonotype was found a few times. This may come from a read error, since a much larger clone is one base off. The V call is TRBV6-1, the J call TRBJ2-7; the D gene is possibly TRBD2 (6 bases). Germline assignment: CDR1 MNHNS and CDR2 SASEGT. V lost 4 bases to trimming and J lost 1 base, with 8 bases between them. CDR3 size: 13 residues. CDR3 protein: CASSVRESYEQYF. The CDR3 nucleotides read TGTGCCAGCAGTGTTCGGGAGTCCTACGAGCAGTACTTC.